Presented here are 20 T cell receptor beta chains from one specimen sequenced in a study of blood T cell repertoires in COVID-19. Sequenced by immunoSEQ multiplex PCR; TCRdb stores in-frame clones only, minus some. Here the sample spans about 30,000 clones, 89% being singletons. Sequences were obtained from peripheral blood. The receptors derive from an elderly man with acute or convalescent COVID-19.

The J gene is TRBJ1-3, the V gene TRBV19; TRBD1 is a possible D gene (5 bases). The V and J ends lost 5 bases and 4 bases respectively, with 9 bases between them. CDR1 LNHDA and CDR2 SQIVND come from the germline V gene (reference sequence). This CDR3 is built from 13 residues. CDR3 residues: CASSPDSGNTIYF. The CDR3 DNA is TGTGCCAGTAGTCCAGACAGCGGAAACACCATATATTTT.

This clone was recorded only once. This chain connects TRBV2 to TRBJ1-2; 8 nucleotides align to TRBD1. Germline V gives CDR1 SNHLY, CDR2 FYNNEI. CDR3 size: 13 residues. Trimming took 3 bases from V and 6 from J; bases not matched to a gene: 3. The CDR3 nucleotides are TGTGCCAGCAGTGAGGGACAGGTTAATGGCTACACCTTC. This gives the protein CASSEGQVNGYTF.

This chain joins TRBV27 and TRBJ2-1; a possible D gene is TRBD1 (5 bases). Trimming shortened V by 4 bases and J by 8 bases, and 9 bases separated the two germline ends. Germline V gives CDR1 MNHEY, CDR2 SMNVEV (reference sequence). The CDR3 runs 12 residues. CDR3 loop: CASSSGFHEQFF. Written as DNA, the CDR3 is TGTGCCAGCAGTTCAGGGTTTCATGAGCAGTTCTTC.

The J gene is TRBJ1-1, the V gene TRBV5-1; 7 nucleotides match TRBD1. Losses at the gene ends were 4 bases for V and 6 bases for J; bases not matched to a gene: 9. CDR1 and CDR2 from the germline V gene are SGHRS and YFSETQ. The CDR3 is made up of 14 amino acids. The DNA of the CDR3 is TGCGCCAGCAGCGGGGGGACAGTAATGTCTGAAGCTTTCTTT. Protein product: CASSGGTVMSEAFF. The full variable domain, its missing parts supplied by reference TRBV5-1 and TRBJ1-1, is KAGVTQTPRYLIKTRGQQVTLSCSPISGHRSVSWYQQTPGQGLQFLFEYFSETQRNKGNFPGRFSGRQFSNSRSEMNVSTLELGDSALYLCASSGGTVMSEAFFGQGTRLTVV.

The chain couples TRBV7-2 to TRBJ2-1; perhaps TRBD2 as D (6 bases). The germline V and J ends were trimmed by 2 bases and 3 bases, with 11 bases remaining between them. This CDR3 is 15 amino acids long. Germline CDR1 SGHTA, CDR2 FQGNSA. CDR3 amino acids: CASSLFPGLYNEQFF. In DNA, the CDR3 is TGTGCCAGCAGCTTATTTCCGGGACTCTACAATGAGCAGTTCTTC.

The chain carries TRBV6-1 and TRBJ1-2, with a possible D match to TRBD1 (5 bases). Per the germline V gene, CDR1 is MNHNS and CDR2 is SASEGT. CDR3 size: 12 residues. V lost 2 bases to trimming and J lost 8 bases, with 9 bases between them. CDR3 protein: CASSERRGGYTF. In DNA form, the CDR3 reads TGTGCCAGCAGTGAACGGAGGGGAGGCTACACCTTC.

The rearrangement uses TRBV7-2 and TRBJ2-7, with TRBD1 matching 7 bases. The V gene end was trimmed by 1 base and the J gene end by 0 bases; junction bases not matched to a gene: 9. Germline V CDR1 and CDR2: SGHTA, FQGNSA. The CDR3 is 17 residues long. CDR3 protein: CASSLVGGTESSYEQYF. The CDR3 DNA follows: TGTGCCAGCAGCTTAGTGGGTGGGACAGAAAGCTCCTACGAGCAGTACTTC.

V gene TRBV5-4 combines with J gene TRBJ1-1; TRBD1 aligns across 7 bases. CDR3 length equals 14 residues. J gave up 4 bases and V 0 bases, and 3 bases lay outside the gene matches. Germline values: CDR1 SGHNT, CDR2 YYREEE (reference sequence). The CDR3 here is CASSLAGGGTEAFF. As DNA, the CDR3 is TGTGCCAGCAGCTTGGCAGGGGGTGGCACTGAAGCTTTCTTT.

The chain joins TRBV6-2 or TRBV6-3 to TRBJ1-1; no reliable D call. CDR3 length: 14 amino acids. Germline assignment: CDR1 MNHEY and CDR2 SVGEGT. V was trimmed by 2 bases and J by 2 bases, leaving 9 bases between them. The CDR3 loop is CASSYGQLNTEAFF. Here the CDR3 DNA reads TGTGCCAGCAGTTACGGGCAGCTCAACACTGAAGCTTTCTTT.

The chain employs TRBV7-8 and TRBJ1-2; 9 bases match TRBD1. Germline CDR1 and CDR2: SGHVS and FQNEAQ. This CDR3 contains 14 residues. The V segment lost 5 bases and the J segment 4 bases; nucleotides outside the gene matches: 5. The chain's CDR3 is CASSPGQGIYGYTF. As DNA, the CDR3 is TGTGCCAGCAGCCCGGGACAGGGAATCTATGGCTACACCTTC.

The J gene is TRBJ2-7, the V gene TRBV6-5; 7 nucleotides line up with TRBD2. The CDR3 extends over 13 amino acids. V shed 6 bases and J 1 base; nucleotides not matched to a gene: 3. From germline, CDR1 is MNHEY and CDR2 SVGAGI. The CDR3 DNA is TGTGCCAGCAGAGCTAGCGGTTCCTACGAGCAGTACTTC. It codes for CASRASGSYEQYF.

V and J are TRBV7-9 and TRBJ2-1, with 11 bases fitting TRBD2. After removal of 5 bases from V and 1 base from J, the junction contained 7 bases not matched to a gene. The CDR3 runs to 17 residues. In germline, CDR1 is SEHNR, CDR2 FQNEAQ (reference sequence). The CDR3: CASSTSGRGFSYNEQFF. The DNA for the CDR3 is TGTGCCAGCAGCACTAGCGGGAGAGGATTTTCCTACAATGAGCAGTTCTTC.

The CDR3 here is CASSPFRLVVVTDTQYF. CDR3 DNA: TGTGCCAGCAGTCCATTCCGACTGGTGGTGGTGACAGATACGCAGTATTTT. The J gene is TRBJ2-3, the V gene TRBV28, with D unresolved. V was clipped by 5 bases and J by 3 bases, with 21 bases between them. The germline CDR1 and CDR2 sequences are MDHEN and SYDVKM. This CDR3 spans 17 amino acids.

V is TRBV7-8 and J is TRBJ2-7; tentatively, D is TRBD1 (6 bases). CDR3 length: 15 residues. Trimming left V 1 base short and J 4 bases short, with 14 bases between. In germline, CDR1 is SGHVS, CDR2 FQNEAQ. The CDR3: CASSLEWTVAYEQYF. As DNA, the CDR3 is TGTGCCAGCAGCTTAGAGTGGACAGTTGCGTACGAGCAGTACTTC.

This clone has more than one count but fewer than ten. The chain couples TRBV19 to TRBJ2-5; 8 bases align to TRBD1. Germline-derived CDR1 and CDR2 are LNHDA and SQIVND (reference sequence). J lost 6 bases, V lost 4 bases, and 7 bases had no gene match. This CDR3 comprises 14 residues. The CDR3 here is CASSTGQGGQTQYF. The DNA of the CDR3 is TGTGCCAGTAGTACCGGACAGGGTGGACAGACCCAGTACTTC.

This chain's CDR3 is CASSIRPSGEYNEQFF. CDR3 bases: TGTGCCAGTAGTATAAGGCCTAGCGGGGAATACAATGAGCAGTTCTTC. The chain joins TRBV19 to TRBJ2-1; 9 bases are shared with TRBD2. The CDR3 is 16 amino acids. J gave up 4 bases and V 2 bases, and 6 bases lay outside the gene matches. CDR1 and CDR2 (germline): LNHDA, SQIVND (reference sequence).

This CDR3 is CASSLGGRSPLHF. DNA of the CDR3: TGTGCCAGCAGCTTGGGGGGTAGGTCACCCCTCCACTTT. The chain carries TRBV7-2 and TRBJ1-6, with D tentatively TRBD1 (5 bases). Germline CDR1 reads SGHTA; CDR2 reads FQGNSA. The V end was cut by 3 bases, the J end by 10 bases, with 10 bases between. This CDR3 comprises 13 residues. Combining the CDR3 with reference TRBV7-2 and TRBJ1-6 gives the whole variable domain GAGVSQSPSNKVTEKGKDVELRCDPISGHTALYWYRQSLGQGLEFLIYFQGNSAPDKSGLPSDRFSAERTGGSVSTLTIQRTQQEDSAVYLCASSLGGRSPLHFGNGTRLTVT.

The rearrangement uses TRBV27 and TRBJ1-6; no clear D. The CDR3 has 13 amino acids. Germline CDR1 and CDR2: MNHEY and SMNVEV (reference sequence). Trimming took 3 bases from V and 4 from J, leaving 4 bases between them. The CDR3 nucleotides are TGTGCCAGCAGTTTGTCATATAATTCACCCCTCCACTTT. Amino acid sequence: CASSLSYNSPLHF.

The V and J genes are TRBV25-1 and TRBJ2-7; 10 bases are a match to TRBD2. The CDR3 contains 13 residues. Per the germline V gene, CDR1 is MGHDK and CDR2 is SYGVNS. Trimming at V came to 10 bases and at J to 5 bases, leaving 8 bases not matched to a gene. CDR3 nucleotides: TGTGCCACCCGAGCTAGCGGGAGCGACGAGCAGTACTTC. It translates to CATRASGSDEQYF.

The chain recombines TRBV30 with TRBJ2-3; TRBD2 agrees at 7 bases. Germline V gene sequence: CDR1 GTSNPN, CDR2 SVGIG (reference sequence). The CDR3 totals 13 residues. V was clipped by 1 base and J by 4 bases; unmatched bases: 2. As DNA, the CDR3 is TGTGCCTGGAGTGGCGGGAGCCCAGATACGCAGTATTTT. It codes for CAWSGGSPDTQYF. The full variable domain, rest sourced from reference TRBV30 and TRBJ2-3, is SQTIHQWPATLVQPVGSPLSLECTVEGTSNPNLYWYRQAAGRGLQLLFYSVGIGQISSEVPQNLSASRPQDRQFILSSKKLLLSDSGFYLCAWSGGSPDTQYFGPGTRLTVL.